Below are 9 T cell receptor beta chains sequenced from a single sample in a study of T cell therapy after organ transplantation. Libraries were prepared by immunoSEQ multiplex PCR; TCRdb keeps only in-frame clonotypes and omits some of them. The data show 20,000 or so clones, roughly four fifths seen once. Which antigens these TCRs recognize remains unknown. As to time point: 4-8 weeks after completion of therapy. The source was CD8+ T cells from blood, collected after autologous CMV-specific T cell therapy. These receptors all come from a human patient who had received a solid organ transplant and had CMV disease. Some T cells here may be from the graft donor.

V is TRBV4-3 and J is TRBJ1-2; TRBD1 is a possible D gene (6 bases). The CDR3 has 16 residues. The ends were cut back, 0 bases at V and 3 bases at J, with 14 bases in the middle. The V gene's germline CDR1 is LGHNA and CDR2 YSLEER. In DNA form, the CDR3 reads TGCGCCAGCAGCCAAGACCATATAAGGGGGTACTATGGCTACACCTTC. Translating gives CASSQDHIRGYYGYTF.

This sequence joins TRBV9 and TRBJ1-1; 7 bases align to TRBD1. Trimming took 3 bases from V and 0 from J; bases not matched to a gene: 8. Per the germline V gene, CDR1 is SGDLS and CDR2 is YYNGEE. This CDR3 contains 16 residues. CDR3 residues: CASSGGTADMNTEAFF. The CDR3 bases are TGTGCCAGCAGCGGCGGGACAGCAGACATGAACACTGAAGCTTTCTTT.

V usage is TRBV6-5 and J usage is TRBJ1-5; D is possibly TRBD1 (5 bases). The germline CDR1 and CDR2 sequences are MNHEY and SVGAGI. Trimming stripped 5 bases from V and 4 bases from J, with 15 bases between. The CDR3 has 15 residues. CDR3 bases: TGTGCCAGCAGTCCTGAATCGGGGGGGAATCAGCCCCAGCATTTT. The encoded protein is CASSPESGGNQPQHF.

The chain links TRBV6-5 to TRBJ2-5; D gene unclear. The V gene's germline CDR1 is MNHEY and CDR2 SVGAGI. The CDR3 sequence is 16 residues long. V was cut by 0 bases and J by 2 bases, with 13 bases left in between. CDR3 DNA: TGTGCCAGCAGTTACTCGAGAAGCGACTTGCAAGAGACCCAGTACTTC. As protein: CASSYSRSDLQETQYF.

The chain is built from TRBV11-2 and TRBJ1-1, with D possibly being TRBD1 (5 bases). Germline V gene lookup returns CDR1 SGHAT and CDR2 FQNNGV. This CDR3 comprises 15 residues. The V end lost 2 bases, the J end lost 1 base, and 11 bases lay between the germline ends. CDR3 residues: CASSLYQGENTEAFF. As DNA, the CDR3 is TGTGCCAGCAGCTTATACCAGGGAGAGAACACTGAAGCTTTCTTT.

The V call is TRBV6-6, the J call TRBJ1-4, with D possibly TRBD1 on 5 matching bases. In germline, CDR1 is MNHNY, CDR2 SVGAGI (reference sequence). The CDR3 covers 11 residues. The ends were cut back, 7 bases at V and 7 bases at J, with 7 bases in the middle. The CDR3 sequence: CASTTGEKLFF. CDR3 sequence (DNA): TGTGCCAGCACTACAGGTGAAAAACTGTTTTTT.

J is TRBJ1-2 and V is TRBV4-1, with D perhaps TRBD1 (5 bases). CDR3 size: 13 residues. Germline values: CDR1 MGHRA, CDR2 YSYEKL. Trimming removed 3 bases at V and 4 bases at J, with 9 bases between. This CDR3 reads CASSQQQAYGYTF. CDR3 nucleotides: TGCGCCAGCAGCCAGCAACAGGCCTATGGCTACACCTTC.

The V gene is TRBV6-5, the J gene TRBJ1-2; TRBD1 might be the D (6 bases). With 4 bases removed from V and 4 bases from J, the gap between germline ends came to 16 bases. The CDR3 length is 15 residues. CDR1 is MNHEY and CDR2 is SVGAGI in the germline V gene. The CDR3: CASSLKWGQSYGYTF. As DNA, the CDR3 is TGTGCCAGCAGTTTAAAATGGGGGCAGTCCTATGGCTACACCTTC.

The chain carries TRBV27 and TRBJ1-1, with D hard to call. From germline, CDR1 is MNHEY and CDR2 SMNVEV (reference sequence). Trimming took 5 bases from V and 4 from J, leaving 14 bases between them. CDR3 length: 14 amino acids. The CDR3, as DNA: TGTGCCAGCAGTGTCATCCCGGCAGGCACTGAAGCTTTCTTT. It translates to CASSVIPAGTEAFF.